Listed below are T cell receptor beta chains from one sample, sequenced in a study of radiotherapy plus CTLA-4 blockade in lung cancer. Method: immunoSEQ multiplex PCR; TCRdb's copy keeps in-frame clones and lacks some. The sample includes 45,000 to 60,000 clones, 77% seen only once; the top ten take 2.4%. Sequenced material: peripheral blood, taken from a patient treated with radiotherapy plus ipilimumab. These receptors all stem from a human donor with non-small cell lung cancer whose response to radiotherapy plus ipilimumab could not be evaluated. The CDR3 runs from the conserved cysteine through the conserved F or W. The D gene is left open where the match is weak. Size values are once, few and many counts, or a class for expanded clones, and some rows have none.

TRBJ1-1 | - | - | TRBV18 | TGTGCCAGCTCACCATCTCCCGGTATGAACACTGAAGCTTTCTTT | CASSPSPGMNTEAFF
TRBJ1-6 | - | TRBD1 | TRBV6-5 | TGTGCCAGCAGTTACGAGACAGGGTCAGCGTATTCACCCCTCCACTTT | CASSYETGSAYSPLHF
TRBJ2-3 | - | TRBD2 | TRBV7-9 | TGTGCCAGCAGCTTAGGGACTAGCGGGAGGGCAGATACGCAGTATTTT | CASSLGTSGRADTQYF
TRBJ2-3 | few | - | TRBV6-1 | TGTGCCAGCAGTGTGGACTCCTCCACAGATACGCAGTATTTT | CASSVDSSTDTQYF
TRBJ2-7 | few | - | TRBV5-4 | TGTGCCAGCAGCTTCCAGGGGGGTGGGGGATCCCACGAGCAGTACTTC | CASSFQGGGGSHEQYF
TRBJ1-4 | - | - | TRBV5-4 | TGTGCCAGCAGCACCCAGACCGGGACGGGAGCAACTAATGAAAAACTGTTTTTT | CASSTQTGTGATNEKLFF
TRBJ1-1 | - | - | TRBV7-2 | TGTGCCAGCAGCTTATACGGGGGACGCACTGAAGCTTTCTTT | CASSLYGGRTEAFF
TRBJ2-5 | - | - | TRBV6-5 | TGTGCCAGCAGTTACCGATCGTCACCTGGAGGCGCCCAGTACTTC | CASSYRSSPGGAQYF
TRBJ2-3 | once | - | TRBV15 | TGTGCCACCAGCAGAGGAGGGGGAGATACGCAGTATTTT | CATSRGGGDTQYF
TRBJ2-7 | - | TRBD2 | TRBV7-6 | TGTGCCAGCAGCAGATCTACTAGCGGGAGCAAGTACGAGCAGTACTTC | CASSRSTSGSKYEQYF
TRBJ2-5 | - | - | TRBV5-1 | TGCGCCAGCAGCCTAATCCAAGAGACCCAGTACTTC | CASSLIQETQYF
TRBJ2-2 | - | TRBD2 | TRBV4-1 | TGCGCCAGCAGCCAAGGGGTCTGGAAGCGGGAGAAGTATACCGGGGAGCTGTTTTTT | CASSQGVWKREKYTGELFF
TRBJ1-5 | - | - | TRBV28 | TGTGCCAGCAGTTCTGCAGCGCTCAATCAGCCCCAGCATTTT | CASSSAALNQPQHF
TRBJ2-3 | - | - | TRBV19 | TGTGCCAGTAGCCCGAGTACAGGGCGCACAGATACGCAGTATTTT | CASSPSTGRTDTQYF
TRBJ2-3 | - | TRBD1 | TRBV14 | TGTGCCAGCAGCCTCCGGGACAGGGGGCATTATACGCAGTATTTT | CASSLRDRGHYTQYF
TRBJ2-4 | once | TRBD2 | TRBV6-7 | TGTGCCAGCAACCGGCTAGCGGGGGGGCTTGGAACCAAAAACATTCAGTACTTC | CASNRLAGGLGTKNIQYF
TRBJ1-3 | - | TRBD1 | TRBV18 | TGTGCCAGCTCACCACAGTGGGGACAGGGAAATGGAAACACCATATATTTT | CASSPQWGQGNGNTIYF
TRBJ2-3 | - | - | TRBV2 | TGTGCCAGCAGGGGAGGCGGTAGCACAGATACGCAGTATTTT | CASRGGGSTDTQYF